The source of this TCR beta chain is a study of blood T cell repertoires in COVID-19 (dated by TCRdb to 2018 to 2020). Turning to the overall study: Collaborator samples came from the United States, Italy and Spain and covered acute and convalescent phases of COVID-19. The samples were drawn from two sources: the first 160 participants of the ongoing ImmuneRACE study, and fewer than 1,500 subjects contributed by 6 global collaborators. Sample metadata almost always included a de-identified subject ID, COVID-19 status, age in years and sex. The repertoires were made available in a free public database intended to serve as a resource for research on the immune response to SARS-CoV-2. The material from the prospective study consisted of cDNA or gDNA derived from T cells, B-cell-depleted T cells, or PBMCs. Where available, HLA class I and class II types were taken from metadata supplied by the sample provider and were not determined by assay-based typing. Deeply sampled blood TCRbeta repertoires from subjects exposed to, actively infected with, or recovered from COVID-19 were included in the dataset.

The germline V gene supplies CDR1 SGHVS and CDR2 FNYEAQ. Deletion took 3 bases off V and 5 bases off J, with a span of 10 bases between the germline ends. Counted from cysteine to phenylalanine, this CDR3 has 13 amino acids. The read is trimmed to its CDR3 DNA, 39 bases read in frame from base 1. TCRbeta CDR3 regions were amplified from genomic DNA using the immunoSEQ Assay, a bias-controlled multiplex PCR. On the study's bioinformatics: The number of nucleated cells in each sample was estimated from the amplification of reference gene primers within the assay. To quantify the absolute abundance of each unique TCRbeta CDR3 rearrangement, sequence reads were collapsed and filtered. For each sample, productive Simpson clonality was calculated by taking the square root of Simpson's diversity index across productive rearrangements. TCRdb carries this immuneACCESS record with in-frame sequences only. Its versions omit some clonotypes, under half of them owing to an unresolved V gene in the studies checked, with the rest unexplained. That table is the source of V, J and clone size, and D and trimming were worked out from the DNA. In all, the sample holds approximately 250,000 clones, and approximately 86% of those were seen once. 1.5% to 2% of the sample is in the top ten clones.

Each collaborating institution followed its own protocols to collect whole blood in K2EDTA tubes. Collaborator samples were shipped for TCRbeta analysis as frozen whole blood, isolated PBMCs, or DNA extracted from either sample type. Overall study outcomes, separate from this receptor: The amount of clinical and demographic metadata varied by source and participant and was provided uncurated.

As for this clone: The specificity of this receptor is unknown. Qualities for individual bases were not recorded, and no much larger clone is one base off.

The receptor was isolated from a man younger than 40 with active or convalescent COVID-19. The rearrangement joined TRBV7-6 to TRBJ1-2; tentative D gene TRBD1, with 6 bases matching. Source material: peripheral blood. CDR3 protein: CASSLRTGYGYTF. The DNA sequence is TGTGCCAGCAGCTTGCGAACAGGGTATGGCTACACCTTC. With all but the CDR3 taken from the reference TRBV7-6 and TRBJ1-2 genes, the full variable domain is: GAGVSQSPRYKVTKRGQDVALRCDPISGHVSLYWYRQALGQGPEFLTYFNYEAQQDKSGLPNDRFSAERPEGSISTLTIQRTEQRDSAMYRCASSLRTGYGYTFGSGTRLTVV.